This T cell receptor (beta chain) appears in the sequencing data of a study of blood T cell repertoires in COVID-19 (TCRdb year 2020). For the wider study: Samples from collaborators originated in the United States, Italy and Spain and spanned both the acute and convalescent phases of COVID-19. The material from the prospective study consisted of cDNA or gDNA derived from T cells, B-cell-depleted T cells, or PBMCs. Deeply sampled blood TCRbeta repertoires from subjects exposed to, actively infected with, or recovered from COVID-19 were included in the dataset. A freely available public database, intended as a resource for researchers studying the immune response to SARS-CoV-2, is where the repertoires were released. The samples were drawn from the first 160 participants of the ongoing ImmuneRACE study and from over 950 subjects provided by 6 global collaborators. The sample metadata nearly always contained a de-identified subject ID, COVID-19 status, age in years and sex. Where available, HLA class I and class II types were taken from metadata supplied by the sample provider and were not determined by assay-based typing. What the authors observed across the whole study: The amount of clinical and demographic metadata varied by source and participant and was provided uncurated.

TCRbeta CDR3 regions were amplified from genomic DNA by means of the immunoSEQ Assay, a bias-controlled multiplex PCR. Under the source paper's analysis protocol: The number of nucleated cells in each sample was estimated from the amplification of reference gene primers within the assay. To quantify the absolute abundance of each unique TCRbeta CDR3 rearrangement, sequence reads were collapsed and filtered. For each sample, productive Simpson clonality was calculated as the square root of Simpson's diversity index across productive rearrangements. TCRdb obtained this table from immuneACCESS and retained in-frame rearrangements with V and J assigned. These tables miss some clones; where compared with another copy, unresolved V genes account for less than half of the shortfall, and the remainder is unexplained. V and J calls plus clone size are reproduced from that table; the DNA served to infer D and trimming. A total of 100,000 to 150,000 clones appear in this sample, roughly nine tenths of them only once. The top ten hold roughly 11% of the sample.

To note about this clone: This clone's antigen is unknown. Per-base qualities were not stored, and no clone one base away is much larger.

In Seattle, one collaborating source enrolled patients while the infection was active and tracked those patients longitudinally over the course of disease. Whole blood was collected in K2EDTA tubes by collaborating institutions according to the institutions' own protocols. For TCRbeta analysis, collaborators shipped samples in one of three forms: frozen whole blood, isolated PBMCs, or DNA extracted from either of those sample types. The junction shows trimming of 5 bases on V and 5 bases on J, plus 15 bases between the germline ends. The CDR3 spans 14 residues, from the cysteine through the phenylalanine. The DNA shown is the 42-base CDR3, in frame from base 1. The CDR1 and CDR2 encoded by the germline V gene (reference sequence) are LNHDA and SQIVND.

The specimen was peripheral blood. The TCR comes from a woman aged 70-85 years with COVID-19, enrolled during active disease. The receptor chain draws on TRBV19 and TRBJ2-5, with a tentative D gene TRBD2 over 5 matching bases. The DNA is as follows: TGTGCCAGTAGTCCCACTGGACGGAGGGAGACCCAGTACTTC. Translated, this is CASSPTGRRETQYF. Here the CDR3 is joined to the reference TRBV19 and TRBJ2-5 genes, and the full variable domain is: DGGITQSPKYLFRKEGQNVTLSCEQNLNHDAMYWYRQDPGQGLRLIYYSQIVNDFQKGDIAEGYSVSREKKESFPLTVTSAQKNPTAFYLCASSPTGRRETQYFGPGTRLLVL.